This T cell receptor (beta chain) originates from a study of shared clonotypes between healthy human individuals. This CDR3 comprises 15 residues. Germline CDR1 and CDR2: MNHNY and SVGAGI (reference sequence). The ends were cut back, 5 bases at V and 0 bases at J, with 13 bases in the middle. Clones were sequenced by immunoSEQ multiplex PCR, and TCRdb holds only the in-frame ones, with some missing. The table records 950,000 to 1,300,000 clones, roughly 80% of them present only once. The chain is built from TRBV6-6 and TRBJ1-1; TRBD1 is a possible D gene (5 bases). Specimen: memory CD4+ T cells sorted from blood. The sample's subset: CD45RA-negative fraction. The source is a man aged 18 to 29 in good health. CDR3 sequence (DNA): TGTGCCAGCAGTCCCCTGACAGTGATGAACACTGAAGCTTTCTTT. As protein: CASSPLTVMNTEAFF.